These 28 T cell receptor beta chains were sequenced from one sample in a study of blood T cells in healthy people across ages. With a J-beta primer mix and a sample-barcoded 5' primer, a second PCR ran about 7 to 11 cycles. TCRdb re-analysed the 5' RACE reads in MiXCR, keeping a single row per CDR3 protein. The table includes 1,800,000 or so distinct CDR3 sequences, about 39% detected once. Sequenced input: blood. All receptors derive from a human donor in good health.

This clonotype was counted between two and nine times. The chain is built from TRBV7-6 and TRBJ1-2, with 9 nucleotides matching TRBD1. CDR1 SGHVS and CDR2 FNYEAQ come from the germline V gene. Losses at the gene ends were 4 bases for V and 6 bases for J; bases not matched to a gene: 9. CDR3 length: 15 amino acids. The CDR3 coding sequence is TGTGCCAGCAGCTCCCACTCCGGGACAGGGAATGGCTACACCTTC. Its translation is CASSSHSGTGNGYTF.

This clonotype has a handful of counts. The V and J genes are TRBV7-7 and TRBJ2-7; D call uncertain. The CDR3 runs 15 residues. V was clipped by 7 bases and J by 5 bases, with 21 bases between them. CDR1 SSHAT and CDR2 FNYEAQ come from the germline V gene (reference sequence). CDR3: CASNLGEVGMHEQYF. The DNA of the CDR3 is TGTGCCAGCAACTTGGGTGAGGTGGGGATGCACGAGCAGTACTTC.

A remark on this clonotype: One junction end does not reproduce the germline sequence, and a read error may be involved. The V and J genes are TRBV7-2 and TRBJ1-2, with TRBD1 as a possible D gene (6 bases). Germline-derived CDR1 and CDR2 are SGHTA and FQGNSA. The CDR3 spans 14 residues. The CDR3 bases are TGTGCCGGCAGCTTAGAGGGGGGAGGGTATGGCTACACCTTC. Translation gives CAGSLEGGGYGYTF.

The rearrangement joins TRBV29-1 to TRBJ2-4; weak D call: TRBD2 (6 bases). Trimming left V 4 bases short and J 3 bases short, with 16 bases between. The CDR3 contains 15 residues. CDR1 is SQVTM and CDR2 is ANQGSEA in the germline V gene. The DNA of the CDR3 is TGCAGCGTTGGTCCCCGCCTTAGCGGCAAAAACATTCAGTACTTC. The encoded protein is CSVGPRLSGKNIQYF.

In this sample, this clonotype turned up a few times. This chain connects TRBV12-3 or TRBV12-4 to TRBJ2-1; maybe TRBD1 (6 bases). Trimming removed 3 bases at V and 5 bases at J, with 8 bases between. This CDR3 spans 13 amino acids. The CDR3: CASSFGGHNEQFF. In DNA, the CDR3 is TGTGCCAGCAGTTTTGGGGGCCACAATGAGCAGTTCTTC.

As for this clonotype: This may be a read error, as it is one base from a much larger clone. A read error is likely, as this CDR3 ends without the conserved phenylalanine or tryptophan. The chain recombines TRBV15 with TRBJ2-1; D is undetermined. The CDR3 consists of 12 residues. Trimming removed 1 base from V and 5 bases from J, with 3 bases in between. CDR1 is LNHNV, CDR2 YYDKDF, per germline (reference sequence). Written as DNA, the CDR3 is TGTGCCACCAGCAGAGTGAACAATGAGCAGTTCATC. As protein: CATSRVNNEQFI.

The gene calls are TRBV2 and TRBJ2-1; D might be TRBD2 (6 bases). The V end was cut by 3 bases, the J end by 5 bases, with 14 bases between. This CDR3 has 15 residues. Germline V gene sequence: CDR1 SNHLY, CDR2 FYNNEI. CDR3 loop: CASSDSGLTNNEQFF. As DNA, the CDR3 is TGTGCCAGCAGTGACTCGGGACTGACCAACAATGAGCAGTTCTTC.

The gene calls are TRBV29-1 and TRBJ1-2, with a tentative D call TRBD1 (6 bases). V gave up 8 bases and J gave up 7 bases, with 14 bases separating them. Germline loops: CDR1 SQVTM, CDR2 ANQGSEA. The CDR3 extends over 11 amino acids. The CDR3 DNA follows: TGCAGCTACAGGGAAACCCTTGGCTACACCTTC. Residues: CSYRETLGYTF.

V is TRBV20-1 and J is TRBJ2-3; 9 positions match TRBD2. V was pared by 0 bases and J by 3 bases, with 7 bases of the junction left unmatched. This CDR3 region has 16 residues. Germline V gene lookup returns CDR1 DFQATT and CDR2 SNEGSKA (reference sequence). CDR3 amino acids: CSARDVSSGETDTQYF. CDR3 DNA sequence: TGCAGTGCTAGAGATGTGTCTAGCGGGGAAACAGATACGCAGTATTTT.

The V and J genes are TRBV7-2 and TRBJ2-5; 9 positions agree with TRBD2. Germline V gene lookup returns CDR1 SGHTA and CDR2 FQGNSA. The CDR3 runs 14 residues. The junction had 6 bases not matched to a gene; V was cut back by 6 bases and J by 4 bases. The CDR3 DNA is TGTGCCAGCAGTTACGGACTAGCGTTAGAGACCCAGTACTTC. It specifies CASSYGLALETQYF.

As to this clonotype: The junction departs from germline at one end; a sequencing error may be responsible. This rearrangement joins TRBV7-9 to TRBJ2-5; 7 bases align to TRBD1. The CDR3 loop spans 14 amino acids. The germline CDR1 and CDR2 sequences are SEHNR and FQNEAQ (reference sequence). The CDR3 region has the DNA TGTGCCAGCAGCTTCCGGGACAGTCAAGAGACCCGGTACTTC. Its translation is CASSFRDSQETRYF. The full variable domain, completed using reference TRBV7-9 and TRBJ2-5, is DTGVSQNPRHKITKRGQNVTFRCDPISEHNRLYWYRQTLGQGPEFLTYFQNEAQLEKSRLLSDRFSAERPKGSFSTLEIQRTEQGDSAMYLCASSFRDSQETRYFGPGTRLLVL.

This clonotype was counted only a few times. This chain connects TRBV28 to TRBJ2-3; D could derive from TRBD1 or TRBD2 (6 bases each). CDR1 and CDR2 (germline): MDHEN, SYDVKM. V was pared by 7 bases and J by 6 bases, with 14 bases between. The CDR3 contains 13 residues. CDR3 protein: CASKGGRMDTQYF. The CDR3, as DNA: TGTGCCAGCAAGGGGGGTAGAATGGATACGCAGTATTTT.

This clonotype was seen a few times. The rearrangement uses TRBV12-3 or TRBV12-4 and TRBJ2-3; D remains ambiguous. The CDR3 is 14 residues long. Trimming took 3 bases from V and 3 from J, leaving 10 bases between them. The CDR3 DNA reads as TGTGCCAGCAGTTTCCGGCTGTTAACAGATACGCAGTATTTT. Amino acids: CASSFRLLTDTQYF.

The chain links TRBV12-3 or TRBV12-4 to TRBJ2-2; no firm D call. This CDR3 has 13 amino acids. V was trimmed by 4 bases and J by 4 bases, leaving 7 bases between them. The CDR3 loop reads CASSWQTTGELFF. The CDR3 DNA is TGTGCCAGCAGTTGGCAGACCACCGGGGAGCTGTTTTTT.

The CDR3 region has the DNA TGTGCCAGCAGCTTGGTACACAGGTTAGGGGCCCAAGATACGCAGTATTTT. Protein: CASSLVHRLGAQDTQYF. The J gene is TRBJ2-3, the V gene TRBV7-2; tentative D call: TRBD1 (5 bases). V was pared by 3 bases and J by 5 bases, with 21 bases between. The CDR3 spans 17 residues. CDR1 is SGHTA, CDR2 FQGNSA, per germline.

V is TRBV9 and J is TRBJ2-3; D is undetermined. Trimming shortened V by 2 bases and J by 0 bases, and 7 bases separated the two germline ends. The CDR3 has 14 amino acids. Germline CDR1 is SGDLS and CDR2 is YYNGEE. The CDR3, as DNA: TGTGCCAGCAGCGTCCTCGATAGCACAGATACGCAGTATTTT. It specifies CASSVLDSTDTQYF. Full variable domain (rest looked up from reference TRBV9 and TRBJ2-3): DSGVTQTPKHLITATGQRVTLRCSPRSGDLSVYWYQQSLDQGLQFLIQYYNGEERAKGNILERFSAQQFPDLHSELNLSSLELGDSALYFCASSVLDSTDTQYFGPGTRLTVL.

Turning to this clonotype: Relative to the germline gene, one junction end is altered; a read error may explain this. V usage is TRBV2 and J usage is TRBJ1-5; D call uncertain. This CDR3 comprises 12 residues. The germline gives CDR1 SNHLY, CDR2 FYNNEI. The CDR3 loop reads CVSRSSDQPQHF. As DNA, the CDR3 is TGTGTCAGCAGGAGCTCCGATCAGCCCCAGCATTTT.

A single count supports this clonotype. In DNA form, the CDR3 reads TGCAGTGCTATAAATTTTCAGAAAGGCAATCAGCCCCAGCATTTT. Protein sequence: CSAINFQKGNQPQHF. The chain is built from TRBV20-1 and TRBJ1-5; D gene uncertain. CDR3 length: 15 amino acids. Germline V gene lookup returns CDR1 DFQATT and CDR2 SNEGSKA (reference sequence). V gave up 4 bases and J gave up 2 bases, with 15 bases separating them.

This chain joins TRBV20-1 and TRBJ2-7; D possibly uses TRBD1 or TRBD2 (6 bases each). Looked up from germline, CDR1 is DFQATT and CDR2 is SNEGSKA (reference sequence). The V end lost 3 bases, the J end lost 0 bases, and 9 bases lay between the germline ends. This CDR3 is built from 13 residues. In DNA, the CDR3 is TGCAGTGCTAGGGGGGGCATCTCCTACGAGCAGTACTTC. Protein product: CSARGGISYEQYF.

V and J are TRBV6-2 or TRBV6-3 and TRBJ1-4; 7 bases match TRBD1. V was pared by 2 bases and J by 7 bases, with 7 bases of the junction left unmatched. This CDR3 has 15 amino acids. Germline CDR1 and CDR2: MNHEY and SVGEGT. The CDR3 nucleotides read TGTGCCAGCAGTTACGGGAGGGGGCACGGTGAAAAACTGTTTTTT. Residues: CASSYGRGHGEKLFF.

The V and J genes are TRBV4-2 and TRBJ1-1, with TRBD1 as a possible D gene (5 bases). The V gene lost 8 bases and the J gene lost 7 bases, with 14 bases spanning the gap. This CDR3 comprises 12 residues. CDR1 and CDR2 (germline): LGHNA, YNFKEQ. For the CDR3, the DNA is TGTGCCAGCTTCCCGGGACTGGGTGAAGCTTTCTTT. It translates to CASFPGLGEAFF.

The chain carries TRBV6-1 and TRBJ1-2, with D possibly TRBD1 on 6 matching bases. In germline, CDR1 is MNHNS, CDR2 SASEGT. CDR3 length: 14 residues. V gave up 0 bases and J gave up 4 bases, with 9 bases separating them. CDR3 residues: CASSEAGHFYGYTF. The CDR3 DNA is TGTGCCAGCAGTGAAGCGGGACACTTCTATGGCTACACCTTC.

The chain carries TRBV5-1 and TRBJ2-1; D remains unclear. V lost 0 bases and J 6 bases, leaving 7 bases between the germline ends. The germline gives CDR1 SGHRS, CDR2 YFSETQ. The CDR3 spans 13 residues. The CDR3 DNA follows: TGCGCCAGCAGCTTGGCCAGTATCAATGAGCAGTTCTTC. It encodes CASSLASINEQFF.

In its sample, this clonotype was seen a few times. DNA of the CDR3: TGCGCCAGCAGCCTAACCGACAGGGGTGAGACCCAGTACTTC. Its protein product is CASSLTDRGETQYF. The rearrangement uses TRBV4-1 and TRBJ2-5; 8 bases are shared with TRBD1. CDR1 and CDR2 from the germline V gene are MGHRA and YSYEKL. This CDR3 spans 14 amino acids. V dropped 4 bases and J dropped 5; count of bases not matched to a gene: 6.

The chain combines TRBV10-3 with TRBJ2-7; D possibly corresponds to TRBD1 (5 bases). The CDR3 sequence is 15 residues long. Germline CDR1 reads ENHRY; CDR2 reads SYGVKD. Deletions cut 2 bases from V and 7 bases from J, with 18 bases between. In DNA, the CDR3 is TGTGCCATCAGTGAGCACAGGACGGGCGAAGGGGAGCAGTACTTC. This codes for CAISEHRTGEGEQYF.

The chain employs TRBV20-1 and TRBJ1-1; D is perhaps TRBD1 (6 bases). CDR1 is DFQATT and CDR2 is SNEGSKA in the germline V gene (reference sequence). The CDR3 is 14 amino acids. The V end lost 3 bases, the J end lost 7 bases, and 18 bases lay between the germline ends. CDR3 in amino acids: CSASNGRTAIEAFF. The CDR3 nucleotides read TGCAGTGCTAGCAATGGCAGGACAGCAATTGAAGCTTTCTTT.

In DNA form, the CDR3 reads TGTGCCAGCAGCTTCGGACTAGCGGGGGGTACAGTCGAGCAGTACTTC. The encoded protein is CASSFGLAGGTVEQYF. The chain has TRBV4-2 and TRBJ2-7, with TRBD2 identical over 14 bases. CDR3 length: 16 amino acids. Germline V gives CDR1 LGHNA, CDR2 YNFKEQ. V was pared by 5 bases and J by 6 bases, with 9 bases of the junction left unmatched.

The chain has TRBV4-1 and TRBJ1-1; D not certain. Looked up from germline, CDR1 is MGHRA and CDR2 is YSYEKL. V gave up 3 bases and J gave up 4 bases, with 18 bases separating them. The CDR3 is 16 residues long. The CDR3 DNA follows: TGCGCCAGCAGCCATCTTGCCCGACGGTCGGGCACTGAAGCTTTCTTT. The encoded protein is CASSHLARRSGTEAFF.